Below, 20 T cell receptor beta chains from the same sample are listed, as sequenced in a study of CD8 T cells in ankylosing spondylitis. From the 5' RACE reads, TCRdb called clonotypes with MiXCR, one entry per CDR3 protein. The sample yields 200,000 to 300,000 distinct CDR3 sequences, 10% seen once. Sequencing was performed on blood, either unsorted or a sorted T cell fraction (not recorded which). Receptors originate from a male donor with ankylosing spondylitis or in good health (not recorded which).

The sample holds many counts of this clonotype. The CDR3: CASTMGILAIEQYF. CDR3 nucleotides: TGCGCCAGCACCATGGGGATACTAGCGATCGAGCAGTACTTC. V gene TRBV5-1 combines with J gene TRBJ2-7; 7 nucleotides align to TRBD2. CDR1 is SGHRS and CDR2 is YFSETQ in the germline V gene. The CDR3 is made up of 14 amino acids. V dropped 6 bases and J dropped 6; count of bases not matched to a gene: 12.

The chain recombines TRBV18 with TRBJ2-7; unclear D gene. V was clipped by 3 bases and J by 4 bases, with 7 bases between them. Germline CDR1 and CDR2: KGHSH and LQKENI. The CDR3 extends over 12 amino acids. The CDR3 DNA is TGTGCCAGCTCACCTGAACTTTACGAGCAGTACTTC. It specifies CASSPELYEQYF.

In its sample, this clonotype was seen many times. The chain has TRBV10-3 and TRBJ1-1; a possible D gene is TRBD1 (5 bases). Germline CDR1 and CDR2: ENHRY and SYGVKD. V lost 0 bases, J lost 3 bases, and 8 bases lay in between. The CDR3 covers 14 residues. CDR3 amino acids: CAISESQGDTEAFF. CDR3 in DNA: TGTGCCATCAGTGAGTCCCAGGGAGACACTGAAGCTTTCTTT.

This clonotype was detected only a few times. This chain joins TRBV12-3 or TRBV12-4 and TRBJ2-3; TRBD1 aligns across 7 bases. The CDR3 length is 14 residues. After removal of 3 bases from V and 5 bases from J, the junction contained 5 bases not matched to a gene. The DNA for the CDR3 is TGTGCCAGCAGTTTGTGGGACAGCCAAGATACGCAGTATTTT. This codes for CASSLWDSQDTQYF.

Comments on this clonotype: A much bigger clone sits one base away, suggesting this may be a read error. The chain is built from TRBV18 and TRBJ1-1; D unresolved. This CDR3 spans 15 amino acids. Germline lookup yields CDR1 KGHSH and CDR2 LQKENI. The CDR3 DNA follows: TGTGTCAGCTCACCCTCGCTGAGCCCGAGGACTGAAGCTTTCTTT. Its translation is CVSSPSLSPRTEAFF.

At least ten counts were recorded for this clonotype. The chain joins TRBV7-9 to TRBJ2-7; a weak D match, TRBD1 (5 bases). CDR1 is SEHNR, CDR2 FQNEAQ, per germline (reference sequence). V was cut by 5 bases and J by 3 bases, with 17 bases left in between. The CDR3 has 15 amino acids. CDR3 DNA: TGTGCCAGCAGCCCATGGGAACAGGTGGACTACGAGCAGTACTTC. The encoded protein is CASSPWEQVDYEQYF.

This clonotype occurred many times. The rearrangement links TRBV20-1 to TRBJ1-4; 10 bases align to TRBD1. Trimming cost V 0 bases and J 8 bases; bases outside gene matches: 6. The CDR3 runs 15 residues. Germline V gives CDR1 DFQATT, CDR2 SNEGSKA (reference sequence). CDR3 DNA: TGCAGTGCTAGAGATGGGGGACAGGGGAGGGAAAAACTGTTTTTT. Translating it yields CSARDGGQGREKLFF.

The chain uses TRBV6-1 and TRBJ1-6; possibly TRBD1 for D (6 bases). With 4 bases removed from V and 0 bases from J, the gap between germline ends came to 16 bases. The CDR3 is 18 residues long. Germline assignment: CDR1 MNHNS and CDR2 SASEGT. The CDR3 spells CASSGGDTPSSYNSPLHF. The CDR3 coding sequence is TGTGCCAGCAGTGGGGGGGACACCCCGAGCTCCTATAATTCACCCCTCCACTTT.

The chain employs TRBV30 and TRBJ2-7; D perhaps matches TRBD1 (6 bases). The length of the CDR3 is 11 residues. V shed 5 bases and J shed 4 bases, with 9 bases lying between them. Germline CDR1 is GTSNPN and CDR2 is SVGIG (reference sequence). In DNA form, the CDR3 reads TGTGCCTGGGGACAGTCATACGAGCAGTACTTC. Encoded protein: CAWGQSYEQYF.

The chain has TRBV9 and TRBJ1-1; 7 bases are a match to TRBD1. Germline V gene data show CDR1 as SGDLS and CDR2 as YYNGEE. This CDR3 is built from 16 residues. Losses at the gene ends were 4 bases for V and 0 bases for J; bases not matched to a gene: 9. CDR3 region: CASSSPGQRLNTEAFF. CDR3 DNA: TGTGCCAGCAGCAGCCCGGGACAGCGCCTGAACACTGAAGCTTTCTTT.

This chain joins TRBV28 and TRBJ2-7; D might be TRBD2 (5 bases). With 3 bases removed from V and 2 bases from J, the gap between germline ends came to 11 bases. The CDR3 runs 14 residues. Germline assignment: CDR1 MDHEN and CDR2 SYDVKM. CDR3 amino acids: CASSFGLAPYEQYF. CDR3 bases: TGTGCCAGCAGTTTCGGGCTAGCCCCCTACGAGCAGTACTTC.

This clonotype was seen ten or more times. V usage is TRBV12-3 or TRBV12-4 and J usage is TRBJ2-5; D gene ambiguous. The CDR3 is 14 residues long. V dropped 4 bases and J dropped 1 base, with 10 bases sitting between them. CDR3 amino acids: CASSYGFPQETQYF. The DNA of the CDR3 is TGTGCCAGCAGTTACGGCTTCCCCCAAGAGACCCAGTACTTC.

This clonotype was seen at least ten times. Here the CDR3 DNA reads TGCGCCAGCAGCTTGGACTTTGTAAACCTCGGGGAGCTGTTTTTT. Translated, it gives CASSLDFVNLGELFF. V usage is TRBV5-1 and J usage is TRBJ2-2; D ambiguous. This CDR3 contains 15 residues. Trimming removed 0 bases from V and 7 bases from J, with 13 bases in between. The germline V gene has CDR1 SGHRS and CDR2 YFSETQ.

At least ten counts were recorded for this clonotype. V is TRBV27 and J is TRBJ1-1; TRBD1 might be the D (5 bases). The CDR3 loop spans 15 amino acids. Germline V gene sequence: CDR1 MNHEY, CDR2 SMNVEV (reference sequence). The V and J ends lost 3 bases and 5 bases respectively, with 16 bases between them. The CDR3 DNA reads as TGTGCCAGCAGTTTCCAAAATACAGGTGGGACTGAAGCTTTCTTT. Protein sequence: CASSFQNTGGTEAFF.

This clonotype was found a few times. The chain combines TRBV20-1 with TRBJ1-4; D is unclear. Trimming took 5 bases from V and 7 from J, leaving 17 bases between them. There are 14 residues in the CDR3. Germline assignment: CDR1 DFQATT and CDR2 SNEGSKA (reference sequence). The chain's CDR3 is CSAAQSFAGEKLFF. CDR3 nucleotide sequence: TGCAGTGCTGCCCAGTCTTTCGCGGGTGAAAAACTGTTTTTT.

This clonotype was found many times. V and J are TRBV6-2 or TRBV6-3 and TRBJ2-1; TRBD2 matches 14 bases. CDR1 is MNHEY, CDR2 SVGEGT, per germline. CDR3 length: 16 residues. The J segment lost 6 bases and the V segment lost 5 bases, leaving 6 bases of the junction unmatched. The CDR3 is CASSPTSGRVFNEQFF. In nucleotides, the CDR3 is TGTGCCAGCAGTCCGACTAGCGGGAGGGTCTTCAATGAGCAGTTCTTC.

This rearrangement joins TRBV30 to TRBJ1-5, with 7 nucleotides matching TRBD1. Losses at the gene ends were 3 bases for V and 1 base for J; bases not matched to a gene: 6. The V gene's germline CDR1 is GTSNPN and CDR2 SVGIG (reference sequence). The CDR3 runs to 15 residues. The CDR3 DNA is TGTGCCTGGAGCCCAGGGGGAGCGAGCAATCAGCCCCAGCATTTT. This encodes CAWSPGGASNQPQHF.

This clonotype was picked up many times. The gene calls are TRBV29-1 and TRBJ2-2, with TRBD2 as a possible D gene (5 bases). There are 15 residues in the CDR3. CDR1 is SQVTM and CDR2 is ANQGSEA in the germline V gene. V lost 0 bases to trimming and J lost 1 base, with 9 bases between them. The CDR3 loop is CSVEDGKKNTGELFF. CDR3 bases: TGCAGCGTTGAAGACGGGAAGAAGAACACCGGGGAGCTGTTTTTT.

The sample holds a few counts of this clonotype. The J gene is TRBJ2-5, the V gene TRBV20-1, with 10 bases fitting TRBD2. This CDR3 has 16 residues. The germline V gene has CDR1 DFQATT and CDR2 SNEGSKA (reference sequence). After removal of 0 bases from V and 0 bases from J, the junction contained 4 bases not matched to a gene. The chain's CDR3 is CSARDGTSAYQETQYF. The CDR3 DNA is TGCAGTGCTAGAGATGGGACTAGCGCGTACCAAGAGACCCAGTACTTC.

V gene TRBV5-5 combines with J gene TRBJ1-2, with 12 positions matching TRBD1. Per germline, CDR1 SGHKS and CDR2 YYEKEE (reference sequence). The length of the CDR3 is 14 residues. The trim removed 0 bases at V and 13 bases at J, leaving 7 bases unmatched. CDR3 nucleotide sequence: TGTGCCAGCAGCTTGGGGGGGACAGGGGGCATCTTCACCTTC. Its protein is CASSLGGTGGIFTF.